These 20 T cell receptor beta chains were all obtained from the same sample, sequenced in a study of neurological immune-mediated disorders. TCRdb re-called the 5' RACE reads through MiXCR, storing one row per CDR3 protein. The sample records over 30,000 distinct CDR3 sequences, about 13% being singletons. Time point given: longitudinal time-point 2. Input material: PBMCs. The receptors were sampled from a middle-aged woman in good health.

This clonotype was detected many times. The genes are TRBV7-3 and TRBJ2-1; D ambiguous. CDR1 and CDR2 from the germline V gene are SGHTA and FQGTGA. The V end lost 1 base, the J end lost 7 bases, and 8 bases lay between the germline ends. This CDR3 contains 13 residues. DNA for the CDR3: TGTGCCAGCAGCTTAAAAGCTAGGAATGAGCAGTTCTTC. It translates to CASSLKARNEQFF.

This clonotype was recorded at least ten times. This rearrangement joins TRBV14 to TRBJ2-2; D not certain. Germline V gene lookup returns CDR1 SGHDN and CDR2 FVKESK. V dropped 0 bases and J dropped 1 base, with 12 bases sitting between them. The CDR3 is 17 amino acids. The CDR3 bases are TGTGCCAGCAGCCAAGATGGGGATCGCCGGAACACCGGGGAGCTGTTTTTT. This encodes CASSQDGDRRNTGELFF. Using reference TRBV14 and TRBJ2-2 for the parts outside the CDR3, the full variable domain is EAGVTQFPSHSVIEKGQTVTLRCDPISGHDNLYWYRRVMGKEIKFLLHFVKESKQDESGMPNNRFLAERTGGTYSTLKVQPAELEDSGVYFCASSQDGDRRNTGELFFGEGSRLTVL.

This clonotype occurred many times. The chain uses TRBV6-5 and TRBJ2-1, with 12 bases aligning to TRBD2. V dropped 0 bases and J dropped 4; count of bases not matched to a gene: 4. The CDR3 is made up of 17 amino acids. The germline gives CDR1 MNHEY, CDR2 SVGAGI. CDR3: CASSYSKLAGGYNEQFF. CDR3 coding DNA: TGTGCCAGCAGTTACTCGAAACTAGCGGGGGGTTACAATGAGCAGTTCTTC.

The table lists this clonotype with many counts. The J gene is TRBJ2-1, the V gene TRBV5-5, with D perhaps TRBD2 (6 bases). Germline values: CDR1 SGHKS, CDR2 YYEKEE (reference sequence). Trimming left V 1 base short and J 1 base short, with 12 bases between. This CDR3 has 16 residues. The CDR3 DNA reads TGTGCCAGCAGCTTGTTAGCGGAGCGTTCCTACAATGAGCAGTTCTTC. This sequence encodes CASSLLAERSYNEQFF.

This clonotype came up many times. The chain joins TRBV5-5 to TRBJ1-1; no reliable D call. This CDR3 has 12 residues. The V and J ends lost 1 base and 8 bases respectively, with 9 bases between them. Germline V lookup: CDR1 SGHKS, CDR2 YYEKEE (reference sequence). The CDR3, as DNA: TGTGCCAGCAGCTTGCGGACGGAGGAAGCTTTCTTT. Translated: CASSLRTEEAFF.

This clonotype was detected ten times or more. The chain joins TRBV9 to TRBJ2-1, with 7 nucleotides matching TRBD2. The CDR3 covers 15 residues. The germline V gene encodes CDR1 SGDLS and CDR2 YYNGEE. With V trimmed by 3 bases and J by 2 bases, 5 bases remained unmatched. CDR3 sequence reads: CASSDSSGAYNEQFF. DNA for the CDR3: TGTGCCAGCAGCGACTCTAGCGGAGCCTACAATGAGCAGTTCTTC.

There are many counts of this clonotype. One end of the junction fails to match germline, which may point to a read error. The V gene is TRBV12-3 or TRBV12-4, the J gene TRBJ2-1; 7 positions agree with TRBD2. The CDR3 has 12 amino acids. Here the CDR3 reads CASSLRTSQVIF. The CDR3 DNA reads as TGTGCCAGCAGTCTACGGACTAGTCAAGTGATCTTC.

At least ten counts were recorded for this clonotype. This chain links TRBV20-1 with TRBJ1-1; no clear D. The germline gives CDR1 DFQATT, CDR2 SNEGSKA (reference sequence). This CDR3 has 14 amino acids. Trimming pared 3 bases from V and 3 bases from J, leaving 14 bases between. This CDR3 is CSASLGGRDTEAFF. The CDR3 DNA follows: TGCAGTGCTAGTTTGGGAGGTCGGGACACTGAAGCTTTCTTT.

The rearrangement links TRBV4-3 to TRBJ1-1; D remains ambiguous. The germline V gene encodes CDR1 LGHNA and CDR2 YSLEER. This CDR3 has 14 amino acids. Trimming pared 0 bases from V and 4 bases from J, leaving 9 bases between. CDR3 nucleotides: TGCGCCAGCAGCCAAGATTACGGCGGCACTGAAGCTTTCTTT. This codes for CASSQDYGGTEAFF.

This clonotype was seen many times. The rearrangement joins TRBV7-2 to TRBJ2-5, with D possibly matching TRBD2 (5 bases). V was clipped by 2 bases and J by 4 bases, with 8 bases between them. Looked up from germline, CDR1 is SGHTA and CDR2 is FQGNSA. The CDR3 consists of 13 residues. The CDR3 spells CASSLFGRETQYF. DNA for the CDR3: TGTGCCAGCAGCTTATTTGGGAGAGAGACCCAGTACTTC.

This clonotype has ten or more counts. The chain uses TRBV12-3 or TRBV12-4 and TRBJ1-5; tentatively, D is TRBD1 (6 bases). Trimming stripped 4 bases from V and 3 bases from J, with 22 bases between. This CDR3 has 18 residues. The CDR3 bases are TGTGCCAGCAGTTACCGGGGGATACAGGGTCCGATCAATCAGCCCCAGCATTTT. Its translation is CASSYRGIQGPINQPQHF.

This clonotype was picked up many times. The J gene is TRBJ1-5, the V gene TRBV7-2; D might be TRBD1 (6 bases). There are 15 residues in the CDR3. V lost 4 bases to trimming and J lost 5 bases, with 15 bases between them. Germline CDR1 SGHTA, CDR2 FQGNSA. The CDR3 loop reads CASSSYTGNYQPQHF. DNA of the CDR3: TGTGCCAGCAGCTCATATACAGGGAATTATCAGCCCCAGCATTTT.

The table lists this clonotype with many counts. The chain has TRBV20-1 and TRBJ2-1, with 7 nucleotides matching TRBD2. Germline V gives CDR1 DFQATT, CDR2 SNEGSKA (reference sequence). CDR3 length: 15 residues. The J segment lost 8 bases and the V segment lost 1 base, leaving 11 bases of the junction unmatched. The CDR3 bases are TGCAGTGCTAGAGCTCGAGCGGGGCTCCGGGATGAGCAGTTCTTC. Translation gives CSARARAGLRDEQFF.

In regard to this clonotype: At one of its ends the junction is not consistent with the germline gene, which may arise from a read error. The CDR3 DNA follows: TGTGCCAGCAGCTCTCGGGGGAACGGCACCTACGAACAGTACTTC. Its translation is CASSSRGNGTYEQYF. The genes are TRBV5-8 and TRBJ2-7, with D possibly TRBD2 on 6 matching bases. Germline values: CDR1 SGHTS, CDR2 YDEGEE. CDR3 length equals 15 residues.

This clonotype was found many times. V and J are TRBV10-3 and TRBJ2-7; 15 nucleotides align to TRBD2. Germline V gives CDR1 ENHRY, CDR2 SYGVKD. The CDR3 spans 16 residues. The V segment lost 6 bases and the J segment 7 bases; nucleotides outside the gene matches: 10. The CDR3 here is CAISLGLAGGIREQYF. Written as DNA, the CDR3 is TGTGCCATCAGCTTAGGACTAGCGGGAGGGATAAGGGAGCAGTACTTC.

In this sample, this clonotype turned up many times. The chain joins TRBV6-6 to TRBJ2-3, with D tentatively TRBD2 (6 bases). V shed 3 bases and J shed 4 bases, with 11 bases lying between them. CDR1 and CDR2 from the germline V gene are MNHNY and SVGAGI (reference sequence). The CDR3 runs 14 residues. CDR3 sequence (DNA): TGTGCCAGCAGTTATCTAGCGAACCCAGATACGCAGTATTTT. Protein product: CASSYLANPDTQYF.

The rearrangement uses TRBV7-2 and TRBJ2-2; D may match TRBD1 or TRBD2 (5 bases each). CDR3 length: 15 amino acids. The germline CDR1 and CDR2 sequences are SGHTA and FQGNSA. Trimming pared 2 bases from V and 14 bases from J, leaving 21 bases between. CDR3 DNA sequence: TGTGCCAGCAGCTTACAGGGAACAGACACCGGGGTACTGTTTTTT. Translation gives CASSLQGTDTGVLFF.

With regard to this clonotype: A much larger clone lies a single base off, so this may be a read error. CDR3 sequence reads: CASIQRLGTRDTGELFF. The DNA for the CDR3 is TGTGCCAGCATCCAGCGCCTCGGGACTAGGGACACCGGGGAGCTGTTTTTT. V and J are TRBV14 and TRBJ2-2, with 8 bases identical to TRBD2. V shed 7 bases and J 3 bases; nucleotides not matched to a gene: 13. The CDR3 totals 17 residues. The V gene's germline CDR1 is SGHDN and CDR2 FVKESK.

In this sample, this clonotype turned up many times. The chain has TRBV7-2 and TRBJ2-5, with TRBD2 matching 8 bases. Germline trimming cut 5 bases from V and 5 bases from J; bases unmatched to any gene: 16. Germline-derived CDR1 and CDR2 are SGHTA and FQGNSA. This CDR3 is built from 17 residues. The CDR3 DNA reads as TGTGCCAGCAGCCGAAGGGCGGGACTAGGGGGGGGGGAGACCCAGTACTTC. It specifies CASSRRAGLGGGETQYF.

This clonotype was seen ten or more times. V usage is TRBV20-1 and J usage is TRBJ2-1; perhaps D is TRBD1 or TRBD2 (5 bases each). The V end was cut by 6 bases, the J end by 2 bases, with 17 bases between. This CDR3 has 15 residues. The germline V gene encodes CDR1 DFQATT and CDR2 SNEGSKA (reference sequence). CDR3 bases: TGCAGTGCCCTAGTCCGGGGCGAACCCTACAATGAGCAGTTCTTC. Residues: CSALVRGEPYNEQFF.